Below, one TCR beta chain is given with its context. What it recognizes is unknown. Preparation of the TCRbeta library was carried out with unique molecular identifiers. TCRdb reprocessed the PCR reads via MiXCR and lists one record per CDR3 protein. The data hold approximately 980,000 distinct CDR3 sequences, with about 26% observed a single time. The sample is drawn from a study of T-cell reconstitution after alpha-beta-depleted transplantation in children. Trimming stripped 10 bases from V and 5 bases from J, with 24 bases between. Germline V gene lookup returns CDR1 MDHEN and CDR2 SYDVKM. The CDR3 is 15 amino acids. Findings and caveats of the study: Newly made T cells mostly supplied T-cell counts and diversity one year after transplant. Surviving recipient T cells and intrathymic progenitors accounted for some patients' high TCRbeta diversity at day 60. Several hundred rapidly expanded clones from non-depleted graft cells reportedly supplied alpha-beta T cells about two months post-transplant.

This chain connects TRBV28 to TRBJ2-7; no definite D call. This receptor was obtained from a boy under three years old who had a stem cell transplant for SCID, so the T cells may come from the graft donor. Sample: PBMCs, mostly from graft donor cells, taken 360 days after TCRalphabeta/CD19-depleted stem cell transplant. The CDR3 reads CATSRPVTGLHEQYF. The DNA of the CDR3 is TGTGCCACCTCAAGACCCGTGACGGGCCTCCACGAGCAGTACTTC. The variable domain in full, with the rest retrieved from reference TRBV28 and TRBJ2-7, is DVKVTQSSRYLVKRTGEKVFLECVQDMDHENMFWYRQDPGLGLRLIYFSYDVKMKEKGDIPEGYSVSREKKERFSLILESASTNQTSMYLCATSRPVTGLHEQYFGPGTRLTVT.